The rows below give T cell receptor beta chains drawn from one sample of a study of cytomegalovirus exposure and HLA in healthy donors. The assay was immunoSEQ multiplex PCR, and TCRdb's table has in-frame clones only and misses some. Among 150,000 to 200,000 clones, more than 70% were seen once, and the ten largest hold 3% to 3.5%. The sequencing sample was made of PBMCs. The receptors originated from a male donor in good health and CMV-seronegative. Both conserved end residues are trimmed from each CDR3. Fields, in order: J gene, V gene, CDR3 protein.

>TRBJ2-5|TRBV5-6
ASARTGQRETQY
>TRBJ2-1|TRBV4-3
ASSQDGREGDYNEQF
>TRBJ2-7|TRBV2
ASSEFSGRGYEQY
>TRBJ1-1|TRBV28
ASSRVGHLSGAF
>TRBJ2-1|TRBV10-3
AISVGGTGATNEQF
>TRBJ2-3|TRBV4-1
ASSQDWSGRGTDTQY
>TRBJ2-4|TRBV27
ASSGGPNGNIQY
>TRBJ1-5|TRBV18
ASSPREAGTQPQH
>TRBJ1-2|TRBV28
ASSDTGGRGYT
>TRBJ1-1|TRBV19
ASSIPEAQYSNMNTEAF
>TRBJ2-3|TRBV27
ATGVGRGTDTQY
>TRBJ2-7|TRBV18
ASSPWTGNYEQY
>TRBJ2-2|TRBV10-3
AISESEGAGGTGELF
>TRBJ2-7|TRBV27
ASGDGLATYEQY
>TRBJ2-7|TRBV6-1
ASRVDSPYEQY
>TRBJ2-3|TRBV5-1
ASSPGTSGKMTDTQY